The 26 T cell receptor beta chains presented below share a single source sample, sequenced in a study of blood T cell repertoires in COVID-19. Assay: immunoSEQ multiplex PCR; the TCRdb copy retains only in-frame clones and omits some. The data show 350,000 to 500,000 clones, around nine tenths seen once. Sample: PBMCs or T cells enriched from blood (not recorded which). These receptors originate from a woman younger than 30 who had been exposed to COVID-19.

The V and J genes are TRBV19 and TRBJ1-1, with unresolved D. V was cut by 6 bases and J by 2 bases, with 10 bases left in between. This CDR3 region has 13 residues. Germline V gene data show CDR1 as LNHDA and CDR2 as SQIVND (reference sequence). The CDR3 sequence: CASRLEGNTEAFF. CDR3 DNA: TGTGCCAGTAGGCTCGAGGGCAACACTGAAGCTTTCTTT. The full variable domain, with the rest looked up from reference TRBV19 and TRBJ1-1, is DGGITQSPKYLFRKEGQNVTLSCEQNLNHDAMYWYRQDPGQGLRLIYYSQIVNDFQKGDIAEGYSVSREKKESFPLTVTSAQKNPTAFYLCASRLEGNTEAFFGQGTRLTVV.

The gene calls are TRBV25-1 and TRBJ1-3, with no clear D. V dropped 5 bases and J dropped 4 bases, with 3 bases sitting between them. CDR1 is MGHDK, CDR2 SYGVNS, per germline. This CDR3 has 11 amino acids. CDR3 DNA sequence: TGTGCCAGCAGTCCAGGAAACACCATATATTTT. Its translation: CASSPGNTIYF.

The genes are TRBV5-1 and TRBJ2-7; the match to TRBD1 covers 9 bases. With V trimmed by 4 bases and J by 6 bases, 8 bases remained unmatched. Germline-derived CDR1 and CDR2 are SGHRS and YFSETQ. This CDR3 is built from 14 residues. The CDR3 protein is CASSTGQGITEQYF. The CDR3 bases are TGCGCCAGCAGCACGGGACAGGGTATCACCGAGCAGTACTTC.

The chain combines TRBV6-5 with TRBJ1-2; possibly TRBD1 for D (5 bases). Germline CDR1 is MNHEY and CDR2 is SVGAGI. The CDR3 is 13 amino acids. V lost 8 bases and J lost 3, with 13 bases in between. CDR3 residues: CASVVDIYYGYTF. Written as DNA, the CDR3 is TGTGCCAGCGTAGTGGACATCTACTATGGCTACACCTTC.

The CDR3 region has the DNA TGTGCCAGCAGGGACAGGGGTCCCGGGGAGCTGTTTTTT. This translates into CASRDRGPGELFF. The rearrangement links TRBV2 to TRBJ2-2; TRBD1 matches 9 bases. The junction had 2 bases not matched to a gene; V was cut back by 6 bases and J by 6 bases. CDR3 size: 13 residues. Germline-derived CDR1 and CDR2 are SNHLY and FYNNEI.

V usage is TRBV6-2 or TRBV6-3 and J usage is TRBJ2-1, with D possibly TRBD1 on 5 matching bases. V dropped 6 bases and J dropped 10 bases, with 10 bases sitting between them. There are 11 residues in the CDR3. In germline, CDR1 is MNHEY, CDR2 SVGEGT. The CDR3 loop reads CASSERTEQFF. CDR3 nucleotide sequence: TGTGCCAGCAGCGAAAGGACAGAGCAGTTCTTC.

A word on this clone: The junction does not match germline at one end; this may be a read error. V and J are TRBV20-1 and TRBJ2-4, with D perhaps matching TRBD1 (7 bases). This CDR3 comprises 11 residues. Germline V gene lookup returns CDR1 DFQATT and CDR2 SNEGSKA (reference sequence). CDR3: CSARRNSQGGF. The CDR3 region has the DNA TGCAGTGCTAGAAGAAATAGTCAGGGGGGCTTC.

The chain has TRBV28 and TRBJ2-7; no clear D. The CDR3 is 14 amino acids. The germline V gene encodes CDR1 MDHEN and CDR2 SYDVKM. V lost 3 bases to trimming and J lost 2 bases, with 11 bases between them. The CDR3 reads CASSFVTQTYEQYF. The CDR3 DNA is TGTGCCAGCAGTTTTGTGACACAGACCTACGAGCAGTACTTC.

CDR3 sequence (DNA): TGTGCCAGCAGCGTAGCCGACACCTTGAACTATGGCTACACCTTC. Translated, it gives CASSVADTLNYGYTF. The V call is TRBV9, the J call TRBJ1-2; no clear D. The CDR3 covers 15 residues. V lost 0 bases, J lost 2 bases, and 11 bases lay in between. CDR1 is SGDLS, CDR2 YYNGEE, per germline.

The chain carries TRBV7-3 and TRBJ1-3; D ambiguous. The CDR3 runs to 14 residues. Germline V gene data show CDR1 as SGHTA and CDR2 as FQGTGA. The V end was cut by 3 bases, the J end by 4 bases, with 10 bases between. CDR3 in amino acids: CASSFTGVGNTIYF. The CDR3 region has the DNA TGTGCCAGCAGCTTCACCGGGGTGGGAAACACCATATATTTT.

V and J are TRBV20-1 and TRBJ2-1; D not certain. CDR3 length: 14 amino acids. Germline V gene sequence: CDR1 DFQATT, CDR2 SNEGSKA (reference sequence). V lost 3 bases and J 0 bases, leaving 9 bases between the germline ends. As DNA, the CDR3 is TGCAGTGCTAGTGGGCTCACCTCCTACAATGAGCAGTTCTTC. It translates to CSASGLTSYNEQFF.

V gene TRBV14 combines with J gene TRBJ2-4, with D possibly matching TRBD2 (6 bases). CDR3 size: 13 residues. Per germline, CDR1 SGHDN and CDR2 FVKESK. V lost 5 bases to trimming and J lost 9 bases, with 14 bases between them. Here the CDR3 DNA reads TGTGCCAGCAGCGTTGGTGGCGGGGTCATTCAGTACTTC. Encoded protein: CASSVGGGVIQYF.

This clone was counted between two and nine times. The rearrangement joins TRBV6-1 to TRBJ2-7; 10 nucleotides match TRBD2. The junction had 6 bases not matched to a gene; V was cut back by 2 bases and J by 5 bases. The germline V gene encodes CDR1 MNHNS and CDR2 SASEGT. This CDR3 comprises 15 residues. DNA for the CDR3: TGTGCCAGCAGTGAATCTAGCGGGGGAAGGCACGAGCAGTACTTC. Translation gives CASSESSGGRHEQYF.

The chain uses TRBV28 and TRBJ2-1; TRBD2 matches 7 bases. Germline V gene sequence: CDR1 MDHEN, CDR2 SYDVKM. The CDR3 has 15 amino acids. Losses at the gene ends were 3 bases for V and 7 bases for J; bases not matched to a gene: 9. CDR3: CASSFGAGVDNEQFF. The CDR3 DNA reads TGTGCCAGCAGTTTTGGTGCGGGAGTAGATAATGAGCAGTTCTTC. The whole variable domain, filled in from reference TRBV28 and TRBJ2-1, reads DVKVTQSSRYLVKRTGEKVFLECVQDMDHENMFWYRQDPGLGLRLIYFSYDVKMKEKGDIPEGYSVSREKKERFSLILESASTNQTSMYLCASSFGAGVDNEQFFGPGTRLTVL.

The rearrangement links TRBV6-2 or TRBV6-3 to TRBJ2-3; D unclear. CDR1 and CDR2 from the germline V gene are MNHEY and SVGEGT. The CDR3 runs to 15 residues. V lost 0 bases to trimming and J lost 4 bases, with 11 bases between them. CDR3 amino acids: CASSYSTTFPDTQYF. The DNA of the CDR3 is TGTGCCAGCAGTTACTCGACGACTTTCCCAGATACGCAGTATTTT.

The V and J genes are TRBV4-2 and TRBJ1-4; TRBD1 agrees at 12 bases. V lost 5 bases to trimming and J lost 2 bases; unmatched junction nucleotides: 9. The CDR3 covers 18 residues. Germline V lookup: CDR1 LGHNA, CDR2 YNFKEQ. The CDR3 coding sequence is TGTGCCAGCAGCTCCCGGGACAGGGGGCCACAGACTAATGAAAAACTGTTTTTT. Protein product: CASSSRDRGPQTNEKLFF.

The chain uses TRBV5-1 and TRBJ2-7; 12 bases line up with TRBD2. The CDR3 runs 16 residues. V gave up 0 bases and J gave up 4 bases; unmatched junction bases: 5. Per germline, CDR1 SGHRS and CDR2 YFSETQ. The DNA for the CDR3 is TGCGCCAGCAGCTTGGCTAGCGGGAGGGCCGTGTACGAGCAGTACTTC. Protein product: CASSLASGRAVYEQYF.

The J gene is TRBJ1-5, the V gene TRBV11-2; D remains unclear. The CDR3 is 15 amino acids. The V end lost 1 base, the J end lost 1 base, and 8 bases lay between the germline ends. From germline, CDR1 is SGHAT and CDR2 FQNNGV. This CDR3 is CASSLGATSNQPQHF. The CDR3 DNA sequence: TGTGCCAGCAGCTTAGGAGCAACCAGCAATCAGCCCCAGCATTTT.

V gene TRBV28 combines with J gene TRBJ1-1; possibly TRBD1 for D (5 bases). This CDR3 has 14 amino acids. V lost 5 bases, J lost 10 bases, and 20 bases lay in between. In germline, CDR1 is MDHEN, CDR2 SYDVKM. DNA of the CDR3: TGTGCCAGCAGTCCCTTCGGGCAGGGTCAAGTAGCTTTCTTT. It specifies CASSPFGQGQVAFF.

This clone came up once. The DNA of the CDR3 is TGTGCCAGCAGTTTGTATCCCGTGAGTGGGCAGGTGCAGTACTTC. Amino acids: CASSLYPVSGQVQYF. The chain employs TRBV27 and TRBJ2-7; D not certain. Germline V gene sequence: CDR1 MNHEY, CDR2 SMNVEV (reference sequence). This CDR3 is built from 15 residues. The V and J ends lost 3 bases and 9 bases respectively, with 21 bases between them.

This clone was detected only once. This rearrangement joins TRBV28 to TRBJ2-5, with 8 bases that match TRBD2. The CDR3 has 14 amino acids. CDR1 is MDHEN, CDR2 SYDVKM, per germline. V trimming: 6 bases; J trimming: 2 bases; junction bases outside the gene matches: 5. The CDR3 here is CASRSGGAQETQYF. CDR3 DNA: TGTGCCAGCAGGAGCGGGGGAGCGCAAGAGACCCAGTACTTC.

This chain connects TRBV27 to TRBJ2-2; 7 positions agree with TRBD1. Germline V gives CDR1 MNHEY, CDR2 SMNVEV (reference sequence). CDR3 length: 18 residues. The V gene end was trimmed by 4 bases and the J gene end by 1 base; junction bases not matched to a gene: 12. The CDR3 nucleotides read TGTGCCAGCAGTTCCGGGACAGCTCGTTATCGGAACACCGGGGAGCTGTTTTTT. The encoded protein is CASSSGTARYRNTGELFF.

This chain joins TRBV7-7 and TRBJ2-5; 10 nucleotides agree with TRBD1. The junction had 4 bases not matched to a gene; V was cut back by 4 bases and J by 2 bases. Germline V gene sequence: CDR1 SSHAT, CDR2 FNYEAQ (reference sequence). The CDR3 contains 15 residues. The CDR3 DNA reads as TGTGCCAGCAGCTCGGGACAGGGGTTACAAGAGACCCAGTACTTC. It translates to CASSSGQGLQETQYF.

The V and J genes are TRBV18 and TRBJ2-2; D is possibly TRBD2 (6 bases). Germline CDR1 is KGHSH and CDR2 is LQKENI. With 2 bases removed from V and 5 bases from J, the gap between germline ends came to 9 bases. The CDR3 totals 14 residues. CDR3 bases: TGTGCCAGCTCACCATTACTAGCTACCGGGGAGCTGTTTTTT. Its protein is CASSPLLATGELFF.

This clone was detected once. The chain is built from TRBV6-5 and TRBJ2-7; 9 nucleotides line up with TRBD1. V lost 2 bases to trimming and J lost 9 bases; unmatched junction nucleotides: 11. This CDR3 has 15 amino acids. From germline, CDR1 is MNHEY and CDR2 SVGAGI. The CDR3 spells CASSYTGTGLLGQYF. Here the CDR3 DNA reads TGTGCCAGCAGTTACACCGGGACAGGGCTTTTAGGGCAGTACTTC.

The CDR3 DNA reads TGTGCCAGCAGCCCCCGGGGGGGGATAGCAGATACGCAGTATTTT. Amino acid sequence: CASSPRGGIADTQYF. This chain joins TRBV7-2 and TRBJ2-3, with TRBD2 identical over 8 bases. V gave up 5 bases and J gave up 4 bases; unmatched junction bases: 8. CDR3 length: 15 amino acids. CDR1 and CDR2 from the germline V gene are SGHTA and FQGNSA. Full variable domain (remainder filled in from reference TRBV7-2 and TRBJ2-3): GAGVSQSPSNKVTEKGKDVELRCDPISGHTALYWYRQSLGQGLEFLIYFQGNSAPDKSGLPSDRFSAERTGGSVSTLTIQRTQQEDSAVYLCASSPRGGIADTQYFGPGTRLTVL.